These T cell receptor beta chains were read from a single sample in a study of T cells expressing NK-cell markers. Using the 5' RACE reads, TCRdb records one entry per CDR3 protein without DNA. The table lists about 180,000 distinct CDR3 sequences. Specimen: blood T cells: a sorted CD56 or NKG2C T cell subset, CD4+ or CD8+ T cells, or bulk PBMC T cells (not recorded which). These receptors were collected from a man between 18 and 69 years old in good health. Both conserved end residues are part of each CDR3.

J: TRBJ1-1; V: TRBV4-1; CDR3: CASSQEKSMNTEAFF
J: TRBJ2-1; V: TRBV4-2; CDR3: CASSQDSASGGNEQFF
J: TRBJ1-2; V: TRBV5-1; CDR3: CASSLIRGSGSDGYTF
J: TRBJ1-2; V: TRBV10-3; CDR3: CAISADGFYGYTF
J: TRBJ1-5; V: TRBV21-1; CDR3: CASSKTKARGGQPQHF
J: TRBJ1-1; V: TRBV20-1; CDR3: CSARDLGGLVTEAFF
J: TRBJ2-3; V: TRBV7-6; CDR3: CASSLEGGAADTQYF
J: TRBJ2-4; V: TRBV10-1; CDR3: CASTIRDNLAKNIQYF
J: TRBJ2-7; V: TRBV5-1; CDR3: CASSLDIMSETYEQYF
J: TRBJ2-7; V: TRBV6-5; CDR3: CASSFDGNLAYEQYF
J: TRBJ1-1; V: TRBV6-5; CDR3: CASSYSPTRGDTEAFF
J: TRBJ2-1; V: TRBV9; CDR3: CASSHPWQGYYNEQFF
J: TRBJ2-7; V: TRBV12-3/TRBV12-4; CDR3: CASSLGTYDLYEQYF
J: TRBJ2-3; V: TRBV19; CDR3: CASSITLVPGQGFTDTQYF
J: TRBJ2-1; V: TRBV6-5; CDR3: CASSYSTMWDEQFF
J: TRBJ1-2; V: TRBV28; CDR3: CASSLAGTGYGYTF
J: TRBJ2-7; V: TRBV27; CDR3: CASRGTGVGEQYF
J: TRBJ2-7; V: TRBV25-1; CDR3: CASSRDSNEQYF
J: TRBJ1-1; V: TRBV7-6; CDR3: CASSPAEGSTEAFF
J: TRBJ2-3; V: TRBV9; CDR3: CASSEPGPVAGTDTQYF
J: TRBJ2-2; V: TRBV29-1; CDR3: CSVEGDRTSNGELFF
J: TRBJ2-1; V: TRBV12-3/TRBV12-4; CDR3: CASSADPRIEEQFF
J: TRBJ2-2; V: TRBV12-3/TRBV12-4; CDR3: CASSLVSGGELFF
J: TRBJ2-1; V: TRBV19; CDR3: CASLGPDGQFF
J: TRBJ2-7; V: TRBV28; CDR3: CASSPRTTRHYEQYF
J: TRBJ2-7; V: TRBV9; CDR3: CASSAGSGRGRDEQYF
J: TRBJ2-2; V: TRBV4-2; CDR3: CASSQIQGNTGELFF
J: TRBJ1-1; V: TRBV7-9; CDR3: CASSLSGEAFF
J: TRBJ2-7; V: TRBV7-2; CDR3: CASSPNSDHNTYEQYF
J: TRBJ2-7; V: TRBV11-2; CDR3: CASSLDLGALVYEQYF
J: TRBJ2-7; V: TRBV4-1; CDR3: CASSQGALGQGFYEQYF
J: TRBJ2-1; V: TRBV13; CDR3: CASSFEGGSYNEQFF
J: TRBJ2-7; V: TRBV15; CDR3: CATSRAGTYEQYF
J: TRBJ2-5; V: TRBV11-2; CDR3: CASSSPHFDRFRETQYF
J: TRBJ1-4; V: TRBV18; CDR3: CASSATVEDVEKLFF
J: TRBJ1-5; V: TRBV28; CDR3: CASSYRQGGQPQHF
J: TRBJ2-3; V: TRBV7-9; CDR3: CASSLLAGAGDTQYF
J: TRBJ2-7; V: TRBV4-2; CDR3: CASSQDQLAGGPYEQYF
J: TRBJ1-1; V: TRBV4-2; CDR3: CASSQEGAGVTEAFF
J: TRBJ2-7; V: TRBV27; CDR3: CASSQTGAWEQYF
J: TRBJ1-5; V: TRBV6-1; CDR3: CASSAEGQPQHF
J: TRBJ1-2; V: TRBV12-3/TRBV12-4; CDR3: CASSQSGDSYGYTF
J: TRBJ1-2; V: TRBV2; CDR3: CASIFATGRRTYGYTF
J: TRBJ2-1; V: TRBV7-9; CDR3: CATTKGYYNEQFF
J: TRBJ2-7; V: TRBV4-1; CDR3: CASSQTIGQSSYEQYF
J: TRBJ2-3; V: TRBV29-1; CDR3: CSAPGEAQDTQYF
J: TRBJ2-3; V: TRBV7-2; CDR3: CASSARLATITDTQYF
J: TRBJ2-5; V: TRBV7-2; CDR3: CASSFRDREGETQYF
J: TRBJ2-5; V: TRBV6-5; CDR3: CASSYSGQPGGSQETQYF
J: TRBJ1-1; V: TRBV28; CDR3: CASSGREWVLVEAFF
J: TRBJ2-7; V: TRBV2; CDR3: CASRSRDFYEQYF
J: TRBJ2-4; V: TRBV27; CDR3: CASSYRSWGKNIQYF
J: TRBJ2-5; V: TRBV5-6; CDR3: CASSPTRLAGIKETQYF